A single sample gave rise to the 5 T cell receptor beta chains below, sequenced in a study of blood T cell repertoires in COVID-19. Here immunoSEQ multiplex PCR was the method, and the copy in TCRdb shows in-frame clones only, minus some. The sample has approximately 140,000 clones, 65% to 85% seen once; the top ten hold under 15%. The sequencing input was peripheral blood. The receptors here all came from a man between 60 and 75 years old with active or convalescent COVID-19.

This chain's CDR3 is CASSQSRVGNTEAFF. Written as DNA, the CDR3 is TGCGCCAGCAGTCAATCTCGGGTAGGGAACACTGAAGCTTTCTTT. The chain recombines TRBV23-1 with TRBJ1-1; D gene unclear. TRBV23-1 is marked as an open reading frame, function uncertain. Trimming cost V 0 bases and J 1 base, with 9 bases left between them. CDR3 length: 15 amino acids.

Only a few counts were recorded for this clone. V gene TRBV5-4 combines with J gene TRBJ2-3; possibly TRBD2 for D (5 bases). V was shortened by 3 bases and J by 5 bases, with 13 bases between the two germline ends. Germline V gene sequence: CDR1 SGHNT, CDR2 YYREEE (reference sequence). CDR3 length equals 14 residues. The CDR3 bases are TGTGCCAGCAGCTCGAACGGACTCGGAGATACGCAGTATTTT. The encoded protein is CASSSNGLGDTQYF.

This clone was picked up one time. This chain uses TRBV28 with TRBJ1-5; tentatively, D is TRBD1 (5 bases). Germline V gene sequence: CDR1 MDHEN, CDR2 SYDVKM. This CDR3 contains 13 residues. The ends were cut back, 3 bases at V and 6 bases at J, with 9 bases in the middle. Here the CDR3 reads CASSLVGPQPQHF. Written as DNA, the CDR3 is TGTGCCAGCAGTTTGGTGGGGCCTCAGCCCCAGCATTTT.

The V and J genes are TRBV30 and TRBJ1-2, with TRBD1 as a possible D gene (6 bases). This CDR3 region has 14 residues. Per the germline V gene, CDR1 is GTSNPN and CDR2 is SVGIG (reference sequence). V was shortened by 7 bases and J by 0 bases, with 15 bases between the two germline ends. DNA for the CDR3: TGTGCCTTATATCAGGGACATTCTAACTATGGCTACACCTTC. Its protein product is CALYQGHSNYGYTF.

The rearrangement uses TRBV27 and TRBJ1-3; 9 bases fit TRBD1. The CDR3 totals 16 residues. Germline CDR1 MNHEY, CDR2 SMNVEV (reference sequence). J gave up 6 bases and V 3 bases, and 9 bases lay outside the gene matches. CDR3 sequence reads: CASSFRPGQGANTIYF. CDR3 coding DNA: TGTGCCAGCAGTTTCCGTCCGGGACAGGGAGCAAACACCATATATTTT.